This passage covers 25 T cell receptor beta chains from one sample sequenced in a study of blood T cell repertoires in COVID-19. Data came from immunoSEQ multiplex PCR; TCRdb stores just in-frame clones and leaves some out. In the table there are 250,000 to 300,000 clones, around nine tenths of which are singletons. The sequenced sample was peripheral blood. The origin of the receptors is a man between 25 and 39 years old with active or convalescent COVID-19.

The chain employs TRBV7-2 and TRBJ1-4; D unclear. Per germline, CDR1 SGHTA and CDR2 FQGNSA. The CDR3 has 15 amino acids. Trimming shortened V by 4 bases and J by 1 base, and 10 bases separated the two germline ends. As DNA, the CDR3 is TGTGCCAGCAGCTCGGGAGGCAGAACTAATGAAAAACTGTTTTTT. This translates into CASSSGGRTNEKLFF. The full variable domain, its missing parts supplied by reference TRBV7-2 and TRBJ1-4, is GAGVSQSPSNKVTEKGKDVELRCDPISGHTALYWYRQSLGQGLEFLIYFQGNSAPDKSGLPSDRFSAERTGGSVSTLTIQRTQQEDSAVYLCASSSGGRTNEKLFFGSGTQLSVL.

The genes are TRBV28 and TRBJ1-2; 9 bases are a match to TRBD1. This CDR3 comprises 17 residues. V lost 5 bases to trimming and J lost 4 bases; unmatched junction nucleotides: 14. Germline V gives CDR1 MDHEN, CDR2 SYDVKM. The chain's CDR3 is CASSPLSGQGFRYGYTF. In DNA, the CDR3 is TGTGCCAGCAGTCCACTCAGCGGACAGGGGTTTCGCTATGGCTACACCTTC.

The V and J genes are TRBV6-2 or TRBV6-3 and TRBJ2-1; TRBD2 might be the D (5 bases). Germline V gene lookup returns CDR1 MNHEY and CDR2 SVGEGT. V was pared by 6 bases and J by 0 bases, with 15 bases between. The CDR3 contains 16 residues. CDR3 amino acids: CASSKERLSSYNEQFF. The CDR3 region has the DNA TGTGCCAGCAGCAAAGAACGACTAAGCTCCTACAATGAGCAGTTCTTC.

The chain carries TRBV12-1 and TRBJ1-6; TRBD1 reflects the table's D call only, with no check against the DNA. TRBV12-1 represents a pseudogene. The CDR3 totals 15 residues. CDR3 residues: CASSFEYRAGSPLHF. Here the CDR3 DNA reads TGTGCCAGCAGCTTTGAATACAGGGCCGGTTCACCCCTCCACTTT.

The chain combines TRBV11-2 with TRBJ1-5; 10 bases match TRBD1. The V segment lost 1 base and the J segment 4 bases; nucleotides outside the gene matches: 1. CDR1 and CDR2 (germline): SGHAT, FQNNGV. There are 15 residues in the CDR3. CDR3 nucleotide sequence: TGTGCCAGCAGCTTAGGGGGACAGGGGAATCAGCCCCAGCATTTT. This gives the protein CASSLGGQGNQPQHF.

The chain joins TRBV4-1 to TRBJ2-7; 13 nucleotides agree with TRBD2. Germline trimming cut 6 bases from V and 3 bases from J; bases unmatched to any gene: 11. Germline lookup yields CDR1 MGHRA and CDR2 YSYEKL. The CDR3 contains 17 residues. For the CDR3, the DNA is TGCGCCAGCAGACCTGGACTAGCGGGGGCAACAAACTACGAGCAGTACTTC. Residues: CASRPGLAGATNYEQYF.

CDR3 amino acids: CASSIVGTGFNQPQHF. Here the CDR3 DNA reads TGTGCCAGTAGTATAGTCGGGACAGGGTTCAATCAGCCCCAGCATTTT. This chain joins TRBV19 and TRBJ1-5; TRBD1 matches 9 bases. Germline loops: CDR1 LNHDA, CDR2 SQIVND (reference sequence). After removal of 1 base from V and 3 bases from J, the junction contained 4 bases not matched to a gene. The CDR3 has 16 amino acids.

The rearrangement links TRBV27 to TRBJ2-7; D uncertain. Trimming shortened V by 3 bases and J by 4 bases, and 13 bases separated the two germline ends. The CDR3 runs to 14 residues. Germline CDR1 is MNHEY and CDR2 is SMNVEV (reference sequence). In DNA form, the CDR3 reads TGTGCCAGCAGTTTGGCAGGATTACATTACGAGCAGTACTTC. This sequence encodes CASSLAGLHYEQYF.

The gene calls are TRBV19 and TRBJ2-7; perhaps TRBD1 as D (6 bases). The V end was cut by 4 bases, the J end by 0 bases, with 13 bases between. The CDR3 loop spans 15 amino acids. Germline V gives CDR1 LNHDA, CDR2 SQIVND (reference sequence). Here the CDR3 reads CASSTWTESSYEQYF. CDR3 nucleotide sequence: TGTGCCAGTAGTACATGGACAGAAAGCTCCTACGAGCAGTACTTC. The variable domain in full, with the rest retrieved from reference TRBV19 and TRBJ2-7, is DGGITQSPKYLFRKEGQNVTLSCEQNLNHDAMYWYRQDPGQGLRLIYYSQIVNDFQKGDIAEGYSVSREKKESFPLTVTSAQKNPTAFYLCASSTWTESSYEQYFGPGTRLTVT.

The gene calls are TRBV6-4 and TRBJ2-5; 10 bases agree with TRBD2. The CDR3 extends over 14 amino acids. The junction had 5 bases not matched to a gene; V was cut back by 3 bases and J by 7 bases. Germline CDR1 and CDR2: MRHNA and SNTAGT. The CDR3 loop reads CASSELAGAGTQYF. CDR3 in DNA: TGTGCCAGCAGTGAGCTAGCGGGGGCGGGGACCCAGTACTTC.

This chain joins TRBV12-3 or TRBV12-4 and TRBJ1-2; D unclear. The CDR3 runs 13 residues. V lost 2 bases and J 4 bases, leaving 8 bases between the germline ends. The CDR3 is CASSLNPSYGYTF. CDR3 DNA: TGTGCCAGCAGTTTAAATCCGAGCTATGGCTACACCTTC.

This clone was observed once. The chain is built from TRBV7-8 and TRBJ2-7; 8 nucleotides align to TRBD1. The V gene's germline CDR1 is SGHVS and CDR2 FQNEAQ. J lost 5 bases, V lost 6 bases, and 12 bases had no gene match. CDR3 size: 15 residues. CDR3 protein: CASRPARTGYNEQYF. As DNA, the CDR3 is TGTGCCAGCAGGCCCGCGAGGACAGGGTATAACGAGCAGTACTTC.

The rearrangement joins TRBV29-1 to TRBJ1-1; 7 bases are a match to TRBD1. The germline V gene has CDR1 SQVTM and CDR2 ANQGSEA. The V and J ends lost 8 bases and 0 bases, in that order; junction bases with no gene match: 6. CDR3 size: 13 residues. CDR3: CSTWTGMNTEAFF. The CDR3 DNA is TGCAGCACATGGACAGGAATGAACACTGAAGCTTTCTTT.

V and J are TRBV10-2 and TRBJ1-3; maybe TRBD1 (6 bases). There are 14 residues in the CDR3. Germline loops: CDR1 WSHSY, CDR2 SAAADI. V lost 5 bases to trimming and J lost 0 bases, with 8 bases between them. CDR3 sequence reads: CASSSQGSGNTIYF. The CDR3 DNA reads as TGCGCCAGCAGTTCACAGGGCTCTGGAAACACCATATATTTT.

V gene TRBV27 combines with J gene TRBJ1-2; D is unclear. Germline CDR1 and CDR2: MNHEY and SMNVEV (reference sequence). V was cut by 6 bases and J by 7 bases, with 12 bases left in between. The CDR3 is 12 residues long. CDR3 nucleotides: TGTGCCAGCAGACAGATAGAGGGTGGCTACACCTTC. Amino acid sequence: CASRQIEGGYTF.

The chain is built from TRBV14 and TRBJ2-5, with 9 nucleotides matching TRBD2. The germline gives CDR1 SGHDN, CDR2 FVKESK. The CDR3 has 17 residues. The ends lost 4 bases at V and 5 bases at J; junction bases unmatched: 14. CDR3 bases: TGTGCCAGCAGCCCACGAGGCCTAGCGGGGCATGGGGAGACCCAGTACTTC. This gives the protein CASSPRGLAGHGETQYF.

In DNA form, the CDR3 reads TGTGCCAGCAATCGTGGACAGAGTGCAGATACGCAGTATTTT. It yields the protein CASNRGQSADTQYF. J is TRBJ2-3 and V is TRBV2, with D perhaps TRBD1 (6 bases). The CDR3 extends over 14 amino acids. Germline V gene data show CDR1 as SNHLY and CDR2 as FYNNEI. V lost 7 bases to trimming and J lost 4 bases, with 15 bases between them.

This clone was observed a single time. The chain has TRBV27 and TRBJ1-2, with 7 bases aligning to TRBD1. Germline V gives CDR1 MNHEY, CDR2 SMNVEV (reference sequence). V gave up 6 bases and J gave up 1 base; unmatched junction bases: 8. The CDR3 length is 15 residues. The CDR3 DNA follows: TGTGCCAGCAGGCAGACAGGGCCCGATAACTATGGCTACACCTTC. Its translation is CASRQTGPDNYGYTF.

The CDR3 DNA is TGTGCCTGGAGTGCAAGACAGTTTCTCGACACCGGGGAGCTGTTTTTT. Its protein is CAWSARQFLDTGELFF. J is TRBJ2-2 and V is TRBV30; D perhaps matches TRBD1 (5 bases). This CDR3 spans 16 amino acids. The germline CDR1 and CDR2 sequences are GTSNPN and SVGIG (reference sequence). Between the trimmed V and J ends, which lost 1 base and 3 bases, there was a span of 15 bases.

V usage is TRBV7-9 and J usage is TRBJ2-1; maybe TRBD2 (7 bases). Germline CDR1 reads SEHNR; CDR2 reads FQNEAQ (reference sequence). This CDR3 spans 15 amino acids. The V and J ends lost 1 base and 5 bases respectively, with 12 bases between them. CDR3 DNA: TGTGCCAGCAGCTTAGTGGGGGGGCGGCACAATGAGCAGTTCTTC. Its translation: CASSLVGGRHNEQFF.

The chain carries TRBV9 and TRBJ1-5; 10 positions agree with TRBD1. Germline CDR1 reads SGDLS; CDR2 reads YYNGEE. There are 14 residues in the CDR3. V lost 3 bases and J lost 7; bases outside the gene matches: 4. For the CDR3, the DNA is TGTGCCAGCAGCGCGGACAGGGGGAACCAGCCCCAGCATTTT. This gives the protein CASSADRGNQPQHF.

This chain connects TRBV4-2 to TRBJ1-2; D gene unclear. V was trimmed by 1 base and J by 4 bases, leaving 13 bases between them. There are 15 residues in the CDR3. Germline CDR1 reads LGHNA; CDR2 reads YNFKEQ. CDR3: CASSQVWRDRYGYTF. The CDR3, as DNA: TGTGCCAGCAGCCAAGTTTGGCGGGATCGCTATGGCTACACCTTC.

The CDR3 DNA sequence: TGTGCCAGCAGCTTAGTAGGAGGGGAAAATGAAAAACTGTTTTTT. Protein sequence: CASSLVGGENEKLFF. The chain carries TRBV7-2 and TRBJ1-4, with D maybe TRBD1 (5 bases). V was trimmed by 1 base and J by 5 bases, leaving 11 bases between them. The CDR3 is 15 residues long. From germline, CDR1 is SGHTA and CDR2 FQGNSA.

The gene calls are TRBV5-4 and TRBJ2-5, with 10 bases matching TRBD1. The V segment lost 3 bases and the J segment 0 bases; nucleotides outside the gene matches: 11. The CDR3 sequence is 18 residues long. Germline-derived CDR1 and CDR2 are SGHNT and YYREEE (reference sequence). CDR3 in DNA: TGTGCCAGCAGCTCCTCCGGGACAGGGGTGTTAGACCAAGAGACCCAGTACTTC. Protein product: CASSSSGTGVLDQETQYF.

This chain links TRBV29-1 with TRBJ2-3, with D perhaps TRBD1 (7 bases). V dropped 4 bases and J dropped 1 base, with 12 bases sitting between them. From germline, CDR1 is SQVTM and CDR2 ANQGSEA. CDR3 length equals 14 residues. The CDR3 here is CSVATGTGTDTQYF. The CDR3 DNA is TGCAGCGTTGCGACAGGGACTGGCACAGATACGCAGTATTTT.